This T cell receptor (beta chain) comes out of a study of cytomegalovirus exposure and HLA in healthy donors. It was healthy bone marrow donors who served as donors. Primers included in the PCR were 60 Vbeta and 13 Jbeta primers. Profiled with immunoSEQ multiplex PCR; TCRdb holds only in-frame clones, not every one. The sample includes under 200,000 clones, around four fifths of them seen just once. As for this clone: The same CDR3 also results from other DNA sequences found in this sample.

Source material: PBMCs. The TCR was taken from a woman in her fifties or sixties in good health and CMV-seronegative.

The CDR3 DNA is TGTGCCAGCAGCTACCCGGGGACTAGCGGGACCTACGAGCAGTACTTC. Translated, it gives CASSYPGTSGTYEQYF. The chain uses TRBV6-6 and TRBJ2-7, with TRBD2 matching over 13 bases. The CDR3 has 16 residues. V shed 6 bases, J shed 2 bases, and the junction held 7 bases outside the gene matches. Germline V gives CDR1 MNHNY, CDR2 SVGAGI (reference sequence).